The clone carrying this T cell receptor beta chain was seen at least ten times. Its matching antigen is unknown. This sample is drawn from a study of T cells in Graves' hyperthyroidism and ophthalmopathy. Whole-study findings and limits: Model output signaled ophthalmopathy a median about 6.3 months ahead of onset. Blood shared most expanded thyroid clonotypes above 0.001.

Germline assignment: CDR1 LGHNT and CDR2 FRNRAP. The length of the CDR3 is 13 residues. V lost 3 bases to trimming and J lost 1 base, with 6 bases between them. RNA transcripts yielded amplified TCR beta CDR3 regions. Initially, a first-round RT-PCR of the TCR CDR3 employed the HTBI primer set. One entry per CDR3 protein results from TCRdb running MiXCR on the multiplex PCR reads. The sample yields about 480,000 distinct CDR3 sequences, approximately 15% seen once. Every diagnosis used clinical symptoms, serum thyroxine and TRAb, thyroid ultrasound and orbital computed tomography. The chain carries TRBV12-5 and TRBJ1-2, with D perhaps matching TRBD1 (5 bases). This receptor was taken from a woman aged 18-29 years with Graves' hyperthyroidism. The sample taken for sequencing was blood. The CDR3 loop is CASGFQGNYGYTF. The CDR3 DNA reads as TGTGCTAGTGGTTTCCAGGGTAACTATGGCTACACCTTC.